These 9 T cell receptor beta chains share one sample of origin, sequenced in a study of breast tumors, draining lymph nodes, adjacent tissues. The lymph nodes were axillary draining lymph nodes from breast cancer patients. TCRdb fed the multiplex PCR reads into MiXCR, producing one record per CDR3 protein. Of under 350,000 distinct CDR3 sequences in the sample, around 30% are singletons; the top ten hold about 1%. Sequencing was carried out using axillary lymph node tissue. Receptors originate from a female donor with breast cancer. Some clones in this sample may be carry-over from other donors' samples.

Concerning this clonotype: Germline and junction disagree at one end, which may indicate a read error. The rearrangement uses TRBV10-3 and TRBJ1-5; D may be TRBD1 (5 bases). Germline lookup yields CDR1 ENHRY and CDR2 SYGVKD. The CDR3 sequence is 15 residues long. The CDR3, as DNA: TGTGCCAGCACCCGGGGTGGGGGTCCGGATCAGCCCCAGCGTTTT. This codes for CASTRGGGPDQPQRF.

Points on this clonotype: This sequence may be a read error, since a much larger clone differs from it by one base. The chain uses TRBV19 and TRBJ2-5; D tentatively fits TRBD1 or TRBD2 (5 bases each). CDR3 length: 15 amino acids. With 11 bases removed from V and 1 base from J, the gap between germline ends came to 20 bases. The V gene's germline CDR1 is LNHDA and CDR2 SQIVND (reference sequence). The DNA for the CDR3 is TGTGCCGCCTCTCCCGGGGCTCAGTGCCAAGAGACCCAGTACTTC. Translated: CAASPGAQCQETQYF.

Remarks on this clonotype: This may come from a read error, since a much larger clone is one base off. This rearrangement joins TRBV12-3 or TRBV12-4 to TRBJ2-7, with unresolved D. The CDR3 consists of 15 residues. Trimming removed 4 bases at V and 0 bases at J, with 13 bases between. For the CDR3, the DNA is TGTGCCAGCAGTTCTGGGTCAGAGGCCTCCTACGAGCAGTACTTC. Translation: CASSSGSEASYEQYF.

This clonotype was recorded only once. Compared with germline, one end of the junction differs, possibly owing to a read error. The V call is TRBV29-1, the J call TRBJ2-5, with D perhaps TRBD2 (7 bases). Germline V CDR1 and CDR2: SQVTM, ANQGSEA. The CDR3 extends over 15 amino acids. The CDR3 sequence is CSVPPRGGTQEAQYF. The CDR3 region has the DNA TGCAGCGTACCTCCGAGGGGGGGTACTCAAGAGGCCCAGTACTTC.

On this clonotype itself: A much bigger clone sits one base away, suggesting this may be a read error. V is TRBV12-3 or TRBV12-4 and J is TRBJ2-1, with 11 bases that match TRBD2. The CDR3 is 17 residues long. V dropped 3 bases and J dropped 2; count of bases not matched to a gene: 6. CDR3 nucleotide sequence: TGTGCCAGCAGTTTCGTCGGTAGCGGGAGGGCCTACAATGAGCAGTTCTTC. It translates to CASSFVGSGRAYNEQFF.

This clonotype appeared a few times. This chain links TRBV30 with TRBJ2-5; D is ambiguous. Germline CDR1 GTSNPN, CDR2 SVGIG (reference sequence). This CDR3 region has 13 residues. Between the trimmed V and J ends, which lost 0 bases and 7 bases, there was a span of 12 bases. CDR3 in DNA: TGTGCCTGGAGTGTACCCCCTATCGGGACCCAGTACTTC. It specifies CAWSVPPIGTQYF.

The V gene is TRBV6-5, the J gene TRBJ2-3; TRBD1 agrees at 8 bases. V lost 0 bases and J lost 2; bases outside the gene matches: 10. The CDR3 is made up of 18 amino acids. Germline assignment: CDR1 MNHEY and CDR2 SVGAGI. This CDR3 is CASSYSPRQGAYTDTQYF. CDR3 nucleotides: TGTGCCAGCAGTTACTCGCCGCGGCAGGGGGCGTACACAGATACGCAGTATTTT.

The rearrangement joins TRBV6-6 to TRBJ2-1, with 8 bases identical to TRBD2. V lost 3 bases to trimming and J lost 4 bases; unmatched junction nucleotides: 5. The CDR3 is 15 residues long. CDR1 and CDR2 (germline): MNHNY, SVGAGI (reference sequence). The CDR3 DNA reads as TGTGCCAGCAGTTATTTCACTAGCGGATACAATGAGCAGTTCTTC. Protein: CASSYFTSGYNEQFF.

In this sample, this clonotype turned up a few times. Written as DNA, the CDR3 is TGTGCCAGCAGTCACCGTACTTTTTCCTACGAGCAGTACTTC. Translating gives CASSHRTFSYEQYF. The chain is built from TRBV6-6 and TRBJ2-7; D is unresolved. Germline CDR1 reads MNHNY; CDR2 reads SVGAGI (reference sequence). The germline V and J ends were trimmed by 5 bases and 1 base, with 12 bases remaining between them. The CDR3 covers 14 residues.